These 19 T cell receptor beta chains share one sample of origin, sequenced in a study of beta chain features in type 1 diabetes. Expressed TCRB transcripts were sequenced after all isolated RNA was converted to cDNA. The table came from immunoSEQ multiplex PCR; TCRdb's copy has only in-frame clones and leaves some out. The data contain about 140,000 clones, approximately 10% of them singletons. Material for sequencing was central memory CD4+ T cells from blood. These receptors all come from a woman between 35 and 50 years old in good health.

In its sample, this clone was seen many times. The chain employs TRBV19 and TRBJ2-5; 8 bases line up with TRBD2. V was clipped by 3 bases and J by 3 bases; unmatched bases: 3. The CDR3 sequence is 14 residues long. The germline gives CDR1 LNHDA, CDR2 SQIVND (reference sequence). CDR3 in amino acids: CASSIPGLEETQYF. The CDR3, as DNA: TGTGCCAGTAGTATCCCGGGACTAGAAGAGACCCAGTACTTC.

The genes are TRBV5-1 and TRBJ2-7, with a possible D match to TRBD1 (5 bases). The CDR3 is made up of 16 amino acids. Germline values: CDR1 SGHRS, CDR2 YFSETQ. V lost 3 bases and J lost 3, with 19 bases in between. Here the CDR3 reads CASSSGRVPTSYEQYF. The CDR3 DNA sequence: TGCGCCAGCAGCTCCGGCAGGGTCCCAACGAGCTACGAGCAGTACTTC. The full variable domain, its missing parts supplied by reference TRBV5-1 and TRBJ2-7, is KAGVTQTPRYLIKTRGQQVTLSCSPISGHRSVSWYQQTPGQGLQFLFEYFSETQRNKGNFPGRFSGRQFSNSRSEMNVSTLELGDSALYLCASSSGRVPTSYEQYFGPGTRLTVT.

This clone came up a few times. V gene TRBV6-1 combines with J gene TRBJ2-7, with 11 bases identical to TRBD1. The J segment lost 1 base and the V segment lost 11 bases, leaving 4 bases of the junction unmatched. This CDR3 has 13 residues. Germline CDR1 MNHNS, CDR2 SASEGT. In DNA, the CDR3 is TGTGCCGGGGGACAGGGGGTTTCCTACGAGCAGTACTTC. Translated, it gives CAGGQGVSYEQYF.

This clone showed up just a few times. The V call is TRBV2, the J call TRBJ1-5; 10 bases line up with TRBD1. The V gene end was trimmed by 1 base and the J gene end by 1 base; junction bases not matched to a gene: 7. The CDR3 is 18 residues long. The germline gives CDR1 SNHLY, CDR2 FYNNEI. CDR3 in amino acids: CASSEGDRGFGSNQPQHF. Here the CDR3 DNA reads TGTGCCAGCAGTGAAGGGGACAGGGGTTTTGGAAGCAATCAGCCCCAGCATTTT.

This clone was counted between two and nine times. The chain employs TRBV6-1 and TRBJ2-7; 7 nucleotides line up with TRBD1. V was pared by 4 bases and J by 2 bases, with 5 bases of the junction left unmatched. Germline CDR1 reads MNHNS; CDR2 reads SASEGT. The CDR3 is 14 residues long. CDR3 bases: TGTGCCAGCAGTGGCACCGGGACAGCCTACGAGCAGTACTTC. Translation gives CASSGTGTAYEQYF.

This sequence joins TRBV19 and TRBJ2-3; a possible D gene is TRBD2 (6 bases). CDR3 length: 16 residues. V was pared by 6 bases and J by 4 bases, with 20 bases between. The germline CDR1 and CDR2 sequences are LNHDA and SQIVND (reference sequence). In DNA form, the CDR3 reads TGTGCCAGTAGCCCTCCCCGGGGACGGGGGTCAGATACGCAGTATTTT. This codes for CASSPPRGRGSDTQYF.

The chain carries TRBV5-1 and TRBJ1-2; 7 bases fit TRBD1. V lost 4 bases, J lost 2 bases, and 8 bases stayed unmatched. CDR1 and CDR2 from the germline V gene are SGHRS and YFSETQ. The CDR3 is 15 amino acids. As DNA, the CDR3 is TGCGCCAGCAGCCCCACCTCGGGACAGAACTATGGCTACACCTTC. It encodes CASSPTSGQNYGYTF.

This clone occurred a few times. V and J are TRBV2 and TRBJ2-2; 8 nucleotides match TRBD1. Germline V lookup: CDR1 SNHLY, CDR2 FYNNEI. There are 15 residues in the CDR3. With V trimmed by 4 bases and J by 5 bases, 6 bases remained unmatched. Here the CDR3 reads CASSAGRGRTGELFF. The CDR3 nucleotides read TGTGCCAGCAGTGCAGGCAGGGGGCGGACCGGGGAGCTGTTTTTT.

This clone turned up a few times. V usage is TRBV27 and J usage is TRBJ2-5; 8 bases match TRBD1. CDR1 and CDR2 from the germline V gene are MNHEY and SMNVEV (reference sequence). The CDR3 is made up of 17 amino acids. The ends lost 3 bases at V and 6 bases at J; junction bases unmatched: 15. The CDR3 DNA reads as TGTGCCAGCAGTTTCCAGGCCCTAGGGACAGGCTGGAAGACCCAGTACTTC. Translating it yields CASSFQALGTGWKTQYF.

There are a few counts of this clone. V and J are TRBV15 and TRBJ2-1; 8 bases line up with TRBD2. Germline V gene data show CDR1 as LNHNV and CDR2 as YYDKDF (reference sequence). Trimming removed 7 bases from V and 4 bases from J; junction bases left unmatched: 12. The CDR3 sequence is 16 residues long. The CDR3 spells CATINGGAPSYNEQFF. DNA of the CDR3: TGTGCCACCATTAACGGGGGGGCCCCTTCATACAATGAGCAGTTCTTC.

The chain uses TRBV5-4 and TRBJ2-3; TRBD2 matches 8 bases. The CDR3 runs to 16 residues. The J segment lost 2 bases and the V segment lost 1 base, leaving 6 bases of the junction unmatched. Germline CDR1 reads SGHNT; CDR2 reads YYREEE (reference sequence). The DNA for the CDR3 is TGTGCCAGCAGCTTGTACCAGCGGGGGCTCACAGATACGCAGTATTTT. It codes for CASSLYQRGLTDTQYF.

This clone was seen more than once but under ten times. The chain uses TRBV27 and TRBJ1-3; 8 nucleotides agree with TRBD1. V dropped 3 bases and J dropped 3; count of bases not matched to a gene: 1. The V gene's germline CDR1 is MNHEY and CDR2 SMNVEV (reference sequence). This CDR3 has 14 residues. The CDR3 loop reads CASSFRGLGNTIYF. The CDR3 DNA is TGTGCCAGCAGTTTCAGGGGGCTTGGAAACACCATATATTTT.

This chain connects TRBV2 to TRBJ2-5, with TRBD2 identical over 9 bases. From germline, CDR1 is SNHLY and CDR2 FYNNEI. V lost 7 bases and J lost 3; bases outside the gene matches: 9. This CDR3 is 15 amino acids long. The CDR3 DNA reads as TGTGCCAGCAACCTTGGATTAGCGGGGGAAGAGACCCAGTACTTC. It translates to CASNLGLAGEETQYF.

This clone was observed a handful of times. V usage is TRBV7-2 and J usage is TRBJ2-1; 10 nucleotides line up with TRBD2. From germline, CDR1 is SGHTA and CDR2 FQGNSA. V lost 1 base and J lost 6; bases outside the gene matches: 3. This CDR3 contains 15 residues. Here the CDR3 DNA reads TGTGCCAGCAGCTTAGAGGCTAGCGGGAGCAATGAGCAGTTCTTC. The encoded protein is CASSLEASGSNEQFF.

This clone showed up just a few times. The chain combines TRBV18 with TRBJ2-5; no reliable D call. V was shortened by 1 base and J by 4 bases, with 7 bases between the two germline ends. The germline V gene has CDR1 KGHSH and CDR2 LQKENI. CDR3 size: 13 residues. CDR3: CASSPQPRETQYF. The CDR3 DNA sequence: TGTGCCAGCTCACCACAGCCGAGAGAGACCCAGTACTTC.

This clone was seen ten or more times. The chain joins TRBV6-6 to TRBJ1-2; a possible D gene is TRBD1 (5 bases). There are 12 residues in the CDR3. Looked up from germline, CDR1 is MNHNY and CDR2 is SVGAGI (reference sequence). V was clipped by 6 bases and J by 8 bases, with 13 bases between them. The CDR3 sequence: CASRRDSPGYTF. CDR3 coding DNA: TGTGCCAGCAGGCGTGACAGCCCCGGCTACACCTTC.

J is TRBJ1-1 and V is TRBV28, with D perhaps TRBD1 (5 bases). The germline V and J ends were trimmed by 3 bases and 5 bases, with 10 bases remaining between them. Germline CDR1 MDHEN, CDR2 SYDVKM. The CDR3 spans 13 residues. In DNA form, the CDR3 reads TGTGCCAGCAGTTTGGCAGGGTGGACTGAAGCTTTCTTT. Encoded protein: CASSLAGWTEAFF. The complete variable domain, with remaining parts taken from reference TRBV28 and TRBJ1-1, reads DVKVTQSSRYLVKRTGEKVFLECVQDMDHENMFWYRQDPGLGLRLIYFSYDVKMKEKGDIPEGYSVSREKKERFSLILESASTNQTSMYLCASSLAGWTEAFFGQGTRLTVV.

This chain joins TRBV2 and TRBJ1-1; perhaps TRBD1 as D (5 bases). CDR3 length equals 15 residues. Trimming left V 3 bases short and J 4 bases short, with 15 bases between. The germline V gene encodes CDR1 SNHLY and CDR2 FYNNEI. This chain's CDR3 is CASSDRRSQGTEAFF. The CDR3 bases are TGTGCCAGCAGTGATCGTCGGTCCCAGGGCACTGAAGCTTTCTTT. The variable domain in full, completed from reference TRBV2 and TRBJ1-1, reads EPEVTQTPSHQVTQMGQEVILRCVPISNHLYFYWYRQILGQKVEFLVSFYNNEISEKSEIFDDQFSVERPDGSNFTLKIRSTKLEDSAMYFCASSDRRSQGTEAFFGQGTRLTVV.

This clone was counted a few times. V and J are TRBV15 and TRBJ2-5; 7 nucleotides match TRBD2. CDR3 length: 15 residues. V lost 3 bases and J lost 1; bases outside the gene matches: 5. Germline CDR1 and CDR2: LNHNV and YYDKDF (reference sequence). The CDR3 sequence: CATSSAWTSQETQYF. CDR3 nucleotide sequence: TGTGCCACCAGCAGTGCTTGGACTAGCCAAGAGACCCAGTACTTC.